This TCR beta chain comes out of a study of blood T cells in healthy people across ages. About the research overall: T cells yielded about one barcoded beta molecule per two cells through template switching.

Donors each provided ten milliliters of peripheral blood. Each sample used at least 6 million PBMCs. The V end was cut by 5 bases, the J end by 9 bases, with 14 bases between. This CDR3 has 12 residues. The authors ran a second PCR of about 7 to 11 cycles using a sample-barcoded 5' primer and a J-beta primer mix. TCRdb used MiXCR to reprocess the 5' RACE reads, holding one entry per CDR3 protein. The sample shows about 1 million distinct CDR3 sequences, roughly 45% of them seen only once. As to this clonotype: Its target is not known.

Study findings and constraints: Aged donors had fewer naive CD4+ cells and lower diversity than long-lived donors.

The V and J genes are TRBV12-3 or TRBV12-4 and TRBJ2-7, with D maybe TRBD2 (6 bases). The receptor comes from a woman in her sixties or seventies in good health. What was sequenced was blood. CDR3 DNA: TGTGCCAGCAGTCACGGGAGTACCGGGCAGTACTTC. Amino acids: CASSHGSTGQYF.